The entry below gives a single T cell receptor beta chain sequence along with its context. Unique molecular identifiers were used in preparing the TCRbeta library. TCRdb redid the calling of the PCR reads with MiXCR, one entry per CDR3 protein. The table has 360,000 or so distinct CDR3 sequences, roughly 22% seen once. This sample was taken from a study of T-cell reconstitution after alpha-beta-depleted transplantation in children. The CDR3 runs to 14 residues. Between the trimmed V and J ends, which lost 8 bases and 7 bases, there was a span of 17 bases. Germline-derived CDR1 and CDR2 are MDHEN and SYDVKM.

The sequencing used PBMCs from the stem cell graft donor, collected from the stem cell graft. J is TRBJ1-4 and V is TRBV28; tentative D call: TRBD1 (5 bases). This TCR came from a human donor who donated a stem cell graft to a child with acute myeloid leukemia. CDR3 in amino acids: CASRHSGGSEKLFF. The CDR3 region has the DNA TGTGCCAGCCGTCACAGCGGGGGAAGTGAAAAACTGTTTTTT.